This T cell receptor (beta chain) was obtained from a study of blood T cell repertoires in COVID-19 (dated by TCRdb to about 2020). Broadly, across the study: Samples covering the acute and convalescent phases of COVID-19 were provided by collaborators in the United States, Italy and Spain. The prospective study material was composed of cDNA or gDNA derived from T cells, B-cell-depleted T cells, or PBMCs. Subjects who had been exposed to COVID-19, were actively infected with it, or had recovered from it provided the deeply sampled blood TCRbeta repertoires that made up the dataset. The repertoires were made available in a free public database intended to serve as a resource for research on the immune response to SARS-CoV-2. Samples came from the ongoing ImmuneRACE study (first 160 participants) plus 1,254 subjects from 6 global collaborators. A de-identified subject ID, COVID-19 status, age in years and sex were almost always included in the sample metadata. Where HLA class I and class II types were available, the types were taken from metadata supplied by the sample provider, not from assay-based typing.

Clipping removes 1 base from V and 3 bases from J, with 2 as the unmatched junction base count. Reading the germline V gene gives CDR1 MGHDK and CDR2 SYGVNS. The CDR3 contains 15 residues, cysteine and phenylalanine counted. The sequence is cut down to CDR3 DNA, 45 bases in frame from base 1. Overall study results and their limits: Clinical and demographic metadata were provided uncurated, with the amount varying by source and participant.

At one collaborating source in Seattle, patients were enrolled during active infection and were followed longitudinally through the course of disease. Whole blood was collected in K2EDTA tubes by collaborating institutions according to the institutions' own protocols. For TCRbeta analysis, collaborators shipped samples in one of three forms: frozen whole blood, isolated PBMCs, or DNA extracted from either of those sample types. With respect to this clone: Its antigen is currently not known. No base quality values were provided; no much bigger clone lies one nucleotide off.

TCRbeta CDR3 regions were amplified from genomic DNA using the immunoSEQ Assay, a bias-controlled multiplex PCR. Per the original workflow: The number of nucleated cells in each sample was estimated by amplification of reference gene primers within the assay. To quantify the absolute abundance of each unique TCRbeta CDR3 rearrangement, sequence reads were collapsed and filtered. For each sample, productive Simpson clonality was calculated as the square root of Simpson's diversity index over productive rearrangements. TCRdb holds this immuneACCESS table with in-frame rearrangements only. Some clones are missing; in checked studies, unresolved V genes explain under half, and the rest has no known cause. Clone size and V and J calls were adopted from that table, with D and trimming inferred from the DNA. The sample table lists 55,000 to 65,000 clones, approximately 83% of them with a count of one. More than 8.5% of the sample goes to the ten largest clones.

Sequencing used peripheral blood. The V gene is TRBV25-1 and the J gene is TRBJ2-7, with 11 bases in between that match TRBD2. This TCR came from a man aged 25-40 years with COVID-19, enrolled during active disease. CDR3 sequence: CASSESGTSGYEQYF. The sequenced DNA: TGTGCCAGCAGTGAATCGGGGACTAGCGGCTACGAGCAGTACTTC.